The sequence of this T cell receptor (beta chain) was determined in a study of PD-1 blockade in classical Hodgkin lymphoma. Study-wide results and caveats: Why the repertoires differ is still unclear, perhaps disease activity or prior therapy. Newly diagnosed patients reportedly had lower baseline TCR diversity than healthy donors. Baseline diversity in complete responders resembled that of newly diagnosed patients.

As for this clone: Its specificity is not known.

After removal of 5 bases from V and 1 base from J, the junction contained 4 bases not matched to a gene. The germline gives CDR1 SGHNT, CDR2 YYREEE (reference sequence). The CDR3 has 14 amino acids. Sequencing was performed with immunoSEQ multiplex PCR; in TCRdb, only in-frame clones are kept and a portion is missing. The sample contains tens of thousands of clones, roughly 85% of which appear only once. This sample's time point: cycle 4 day 1 (C4D1), after around six weeks of nivolumab. The patients all showed relapse after autologous stem cell transplantation, while their brentuximab vedotin exposure varied.

This receptor was taken from a human donor with classical Hodgkin lymphoma. V gene TRBV5-4 combines with J gene TRBJ1-1; 8 bases are shared with TRBD1. The specimen was peripheral blood mononuclear cells (PBMCs), collected before the fourth cycle of nivolumab. Written as DNA, the CDR3 is TGTGCCAGCAGACGCGACAGGGGGAACACTGAAGCTTTCTTT. It specifies CASRRDRGNTEAFF.